This section outlines one T cell receptor (beta chain) sequence together with its context. This sample includes further DNA sequences coding for the same CDR3. Naive CD8 cells lacked CD45RO and underwent positive selection for CCR7, leaving out terminally differentiated effector memory CD45RA+ cells. The entry originates in a study of shared clonotypes between healthy human individuals. Clones were sequenced by immunoSEQ multiplex PCR, and TCRdb holds only the in-frame ones, with some missing. The data contain over 2 million clones, less than 95% of them singletons. Trimming removed 1 base at V and 5 bases at J, with 6 bases between. The CDR3 is 13 amino acids. From germline, CDR1 is SGHDT and CDR2 YYEEEE.

The rearrangement joins TRBV5-6 to TRBJ2-2; no clear D gene. The TCR originated in a man aged 18 to 30 in good health. Material for sequencing was naive CD8+ T cells sorted from blood. CDR3 coding DNA: TGTGCCAGCAGCTTGTGGGTTACCGGGGAGCTGTTTTTT. Translation: CASSLWVTGELFF.